There are a few counts of the clone carrying this T cell receptor beta chain. Its antigen is undetermined. The authors obtained over 95% purity in all sorted populations. These data come from a study of beta chain features in type 1 diabetes. Study observations and caveats: Type 1 diabetes patients showed a moderate but significant shortening of TCRB CDR3s in all four CD4+ subsets.

J lost 4 bases, V lost 1 base, and 2 bases had no gene match. Per germline, CDR1 GTSNPN and CDR2 SVGIG (reference sequence). CDR3 size: 13 residues. Expressed TCRB transcripts were sequenced because the entire RNA isolate underwent reverse transcription. Libraries were prepared by immunoSEQ multiplex PCR; TCRdb keeps only in-frame clonotypes and omits some of them. In the table there are about 740,000 clones, 10% to 15% of which are singletons. Sequenced: naive CD4+ T cells from blood. The clonotype comes from a man between 18 and 29 years old with type 1 diabetes. The chain couples TRBV30 to TRBJ2-5, with 8 bases matching TRBD2. CDR3 protein: CAWSAGLAETQYF. As DNA, the CDR3 is TGTGCCTGGAGTGCAGGACTAGCAGAGACCCAGTACTTC.